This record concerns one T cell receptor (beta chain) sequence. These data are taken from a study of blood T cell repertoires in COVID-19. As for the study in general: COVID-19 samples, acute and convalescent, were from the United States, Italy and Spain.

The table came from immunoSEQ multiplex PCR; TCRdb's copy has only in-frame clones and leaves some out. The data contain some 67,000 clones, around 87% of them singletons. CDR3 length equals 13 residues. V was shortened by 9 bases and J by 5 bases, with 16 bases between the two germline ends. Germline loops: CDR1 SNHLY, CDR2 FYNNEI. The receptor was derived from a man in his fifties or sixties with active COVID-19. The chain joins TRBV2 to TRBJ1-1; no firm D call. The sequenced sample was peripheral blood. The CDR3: CASSGKRGTEAFF. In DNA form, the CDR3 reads TGTGCCAGTAGCGGGAAGCGGGGAACTGAAGCTTTCTTT.